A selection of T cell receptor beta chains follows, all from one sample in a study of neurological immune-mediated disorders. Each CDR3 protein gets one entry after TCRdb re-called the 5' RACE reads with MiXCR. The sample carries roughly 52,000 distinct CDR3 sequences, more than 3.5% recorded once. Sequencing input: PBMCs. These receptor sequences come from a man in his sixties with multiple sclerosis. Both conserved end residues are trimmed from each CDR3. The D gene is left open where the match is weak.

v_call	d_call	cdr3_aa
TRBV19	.	ASTRRGQPQH
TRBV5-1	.	ASSLDSQAF
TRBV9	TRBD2	ASSVRTSPDTQY
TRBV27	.	ASSYQGPSPLH
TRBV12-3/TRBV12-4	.	ASSLIAPEQY
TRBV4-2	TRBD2	ASSQETSGRTTGELF
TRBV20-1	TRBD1	SATEQGALISNQPQH
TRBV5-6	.	ASSFDGRSGDTQY
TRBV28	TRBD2	ASTGGGTSGSSSYEQY
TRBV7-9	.	ASSRTGGLPLAKNIQY
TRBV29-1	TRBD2	SGAGGLDYEQY
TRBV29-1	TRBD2	SVGVGTSGRLNEQF
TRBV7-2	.	ASSFFSLSATNEKLF
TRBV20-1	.	SSSDWAVYGYT
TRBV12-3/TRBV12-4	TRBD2	ASRPLITSGTTDTQY
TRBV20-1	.	SASPLANTGELF
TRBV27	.	ASSLSRSMVGEQY
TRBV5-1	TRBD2	ASNKAGGETQY
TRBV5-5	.	ASSLVWGGSNTGELF
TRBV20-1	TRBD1	SARPDRGQTEAF
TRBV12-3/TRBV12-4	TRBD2	ASRGGRFTDTQY
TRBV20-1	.	SALAGLWGYT
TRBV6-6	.	ASRTTPRVGYT
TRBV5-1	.	ASSFTGFGNTIY
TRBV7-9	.	ASSPHSEAANTIY
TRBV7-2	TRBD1	ASSNRGQPQH
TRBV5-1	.	ASSLESVRGETQY
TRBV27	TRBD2	ASSSPGREGHSYNEQF
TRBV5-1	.	ASSLGMKSEQF
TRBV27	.	ASINRTGNYNEQF
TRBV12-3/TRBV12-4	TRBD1	ASMEDRAGYT
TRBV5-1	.	ASSSNRAETQY
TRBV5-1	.	ASSLDGKGSPLH
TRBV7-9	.	ASSFYEGVEQF
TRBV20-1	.	SAVNPRLVGGNEQF
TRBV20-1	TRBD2	SARGRILAGGYEQY
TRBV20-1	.	SALGLPLVAF
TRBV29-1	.	SVSDLPREAF
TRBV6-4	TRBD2	ASSGLAGGNEQF
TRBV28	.	ASSPPYNEQF
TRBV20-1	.	SARLPGMNTEAF
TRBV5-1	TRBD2	ASSYLAGSGNEQF